One sample yielded the 9 T cell receptor beta chains listed below, sequenced in a study of identifying expanded T cells in peripheral blood. Measured with immunoSEQ multiplex PCR; TCRdb has only the in-frame clones, and not every one. The sample consists of roughly 100,000 clones, 80% to 90% of them appearing once. The sample taken for sequencing was blood. These receptors all stem from a person aged 18 to 70 in good health.

Of note for this clone: The sample has other DNA sequences that encode this CDR3 too. The rearrangement links TRBV28 to TRBJ2-3; the D gene is possibly TRBD2 (6 bases). Trimming cost V 8 bases and J 0 bases, with 12 bases left between them. The CDR3 has 14 amino acids. In germline, CDR1 is MDHEN, CDR2 SYDVKM. Here the CDR3 DNA reads TGTGCCAGCCGCACCGGGACTAGCACAGATACGCAGTATTTT. This encodes CASRTGTSTDTQYF. The whole variable domain, filled in from reference TRBV28 and TRBJ2-3, reads DVKVTQSSRYLVKRTGEKVFLECVQDMDHENMFWYRQDPGLGLRLIYFSYDVKMKEKGDIPEGYSVSREKKERFSLILESASTNQTSMYLCASRTGTSTDTQYFGPGTRLTVL.

The chain is built from TRBV19 and TRBJ1-2; D may be TRBD1 (6 bases). From germline, CDR1 is LNHDA and CDR2 SQIVND (reference sequence). The CDR3 sequence is 14 residues long. V was trimmed by 2 bases and J by 5 bases, leaving 12 bases between them. CDR3 coding DNA: TGTGCCAGTAGTATAAGCGTCAGGGGATATGGCTACACCTTC. Translated, it gives CASSISVRGYGYTF. Drawing the rest from reference TRBV19 and TRBJ1-2, the complete variable domain is DGGITQSPKYLFRKEGQNVTLSCEQNLNHDAMYWYRQDPGQGLRLIYYSQIVNDFQKGDIAEGYSVSREKKESFPLTVTSAQKNPTAFYLCASSISVRGYGYTFGSGTRLTVV.

The chain employs TRBV12-5 and TRBJ2-7; 7 bases are shared with TRBD1. Looked up from germline, CDR1 is LGHNT and CDR2 is FRNRAP. This CDR3 is built from 13 residues. J was trimmed by 6 bases and V by 0 bases; bases with no gene match: 2. CDR3 region: CASGLVNRGEQYF. The CDR3 DNA is TGTGCTAGTGGTTTGGTAAACAGGGGCGAGCAGTACTTC.

The V gene is TRBV9, the J gene TRBJ2-7; 8 bases line up with TRBD2. Germline values: CDR1 SGDLS, CDR2 YYNGEE. The V and J ends lost 4 bases and 4 bases, in that order; junction bases with no gene match: 13. The CDR3 sequence is 16 residues long. The CDR3: CASSPAPPGGIYEQYF. The CDR3 nucleotides read TGTGCCAGCAGCCCTGCCCCCCCGGGGGGGATTTACGAGCAGTACTTC.

V is TRBV13 and J is TRBJ1-3, with TRBD1 as a possible D gene (6 bases). Trimming stripped 2 bases from V and 4 bases from J, with 9 bases between. Germline CDR1 and CDR2: PRHDT and FYEKMQ (reference sequence). The CDR3 contains 14 residues. CDR3 amino acids: CASSLPGAGNTIYF. The CDR3, as DNA: TGTGCCAGCAGCTTACCGGGGGCGGGAAACACCATATATTTT.

In regard to this clone: The same CDR3 can be traced to other DNA sequences in this sample. The chain carries TRBV7-2 and TRBJ1-6, with 7 bases that match TRBD1. The CDR3 spans 14 residues. With 4 bases clipped from V and 5 bases from J, the junction kept 2 bases outside the gene matches. The germline V gene encodes CDR1 SGHTA and CDR2 FQGNSA. CDR3 DNA: TGTGCCAGCAGCTGGACAGGAGATAATTCACCCCTCCACTTT. Translated: CASSWTGDNSPLHF.

The chain combines TRBV19 with TRBJ1-6; the D gene is possibly TRBD1 (5 bases). This CDR3 is 16 amino acids long. The ends were cut back, 3 bases at V and 6 bases at J, with 15 bases in the middle. Germline V gives CDR1 LNHDA, CDR2 SQIVND (reference sequence). The CDR3 DNA reads as TGTGCCAGTAGTATTATGAAAAGGGGAGGTAATTCACCCCTCCACTTT. It specifies CASSIMKRGGNSPLHF.

This chain links TRBV7-9 with TRBJ1-2; D remains unclear. CDR1 SEHNR and CDR2 FQNEAQ come from the germline V gene (reference sequence). The CDR3 extends over 13 amino acids. Trimming removed 1 base from V and 4 bases from J, with 7 bases in between. CDR3 DNA: TGTGCCAGCAGCTTAGAGCATAGCTATGGCTACACCTTC. Translating it yields CASSLEHSYGYTF.

The chain recombines TRBV9 with TRBJ2-6; 7 bases line up with TRBD1. V gave up 3 bases and J gave up 3 bases; unmatched junction bases: 9. The V gene's germline CDR1 is SGDLS and CDR2 YYNGEE. CDR3 length: 17 residues. CDR3 DNA: TGTGCCAGCAGCGCTTCATCAGGGGGAAGTGGGGCCAACGTCCTGACTTTC. Translating it yields CASSASSGGSGANVLTF.